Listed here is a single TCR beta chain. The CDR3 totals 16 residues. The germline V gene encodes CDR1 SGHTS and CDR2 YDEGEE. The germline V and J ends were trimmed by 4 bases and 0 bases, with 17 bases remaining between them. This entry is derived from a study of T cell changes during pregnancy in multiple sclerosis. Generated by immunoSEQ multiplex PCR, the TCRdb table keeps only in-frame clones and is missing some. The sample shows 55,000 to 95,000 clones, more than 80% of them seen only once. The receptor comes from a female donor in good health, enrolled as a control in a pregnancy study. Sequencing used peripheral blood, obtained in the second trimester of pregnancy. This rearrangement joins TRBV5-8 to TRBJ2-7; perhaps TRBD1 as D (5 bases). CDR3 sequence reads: CASSPRQGLYSYEQYF. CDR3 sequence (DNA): TGTGCCAGCAGCCCCCGGCAGGGTTTATACTCCTACGAGCAGTACTTC.